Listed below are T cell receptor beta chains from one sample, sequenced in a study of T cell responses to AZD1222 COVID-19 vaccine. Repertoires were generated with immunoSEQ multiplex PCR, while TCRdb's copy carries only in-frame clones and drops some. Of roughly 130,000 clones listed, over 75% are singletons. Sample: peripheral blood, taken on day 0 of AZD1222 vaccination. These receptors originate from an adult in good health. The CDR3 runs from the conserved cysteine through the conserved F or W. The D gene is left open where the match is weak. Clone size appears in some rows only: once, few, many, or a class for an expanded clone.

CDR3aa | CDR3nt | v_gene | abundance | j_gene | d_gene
CASSYGTSGAYYEQYF | TGTGCCAGCAGTTACGGGACTAGCGGGGCCTACTACGAGCAGTACTTC | TRBV6-2/TRBV6-3 | . | TRBJ2-7 | TRBD2
CASTKSRDRDFYEQYF | TGTGCCAGCACCAAGTCCCGGGACAGGGATTTTTACGAGCAGTACTTC | TRBV21-1 | . | TRBJ2-7 | .
CSARYLEEQYF | TGCAGTGCTAGATACCTAGAGGAGCAGTACTTC | TRBV20-1 | . | TRBJ2-7 | .
CATSDLQRQTRSGANVLTF | TGTGCCACCAGTGATTTGCAGAGGCAGACACGCTCTGGGGCCAACGTCCTGACTTTC | TRBV24-1 | . | TRBJ2-6 | .
CASSRETYNSPLHF | TGTGCCAGCAGCCGGGAAACCTATAATTCACCCCTCCACTTT | TRBV6-5 | . | TRBJ1-6 | .
CASSPTDRPTNEKLFF | TGTGCCAGCAGCCCAACGGACAGGCCTACTAATGAAAAACTGTTTTTT | TRBV14 | . | TRBJ1-4 | TRBD1
CASRSTGGPQPQHF | TGTGCCAGCAGGTCGACAGGTGGGCCTCAGCCCCAGCATTTT | TRBV5-8 | . | TRBJ1-5 | .
CASSSRGAGVRETQYF | TGTGCCAGCAGTTCCCGGGGAGCGGGGGTGCGGGAGACCCAGTACTTC | TRBV6-5 | . | TRBJ2-5 | TRBD2
CASSQEWATDTQYF | TGTGCCAGCAGCCAAGAGTGGGCCACAGATACGCAGTATTTT | TRBV3-1/TRBV3-2 | . | TRBJ2-3 | .
CASSLGAGGAHNEQFF | TGTGCCAGCAGCTTGGGTGCAGGGGGAGCGCACAATGAGCAGTTCTTC | TRBV5-4 | . | TRBJ2-1 | TRBD1
CASSGTGLNTEAFF | TGCGCCAGCAGTGGTACAGGCCTGAACACTGAAGCTTTCTTT | TRBV10-1 | . | TRBJ1-1 | .
CASWSWQGIYGYTF | TGCGCCAGCTGGTCCTGGCAGGGGATCTATGGCTACACCTTC | TRBV10-2 | . | TRBJ1-2 | .
CASSWGAGAQETQYF | TGTGCCAGCAGCTGGGGTGCGGGAGCACAAGAGACCCAGTACTTC | TRBV11-3 | . | TRBJ2-5 | TRBD2
CASRRDGNTEAFF | TGTGCCAGCAGGCGGGACGGGAACACTGAAGCTTTCTTT | TRBV28 | . | TRBJ1-1 | .
CASSEGPSRAEAFF | TGTGCCAGCAGCGAGGGCCCCTCTCGCGCTGAAGCTTTCTTT | TRBV9 | . | TRBJ1-1 | .
CASSRVGQSSGNTIYF | TGTGCCAGCAGCCGGGTAGGGCAGAGCTCTGGAAACACCATATATTTT | TRBV3-1/TRBV3-2 | once | TRBJ1-3 | .
CASSGQGWRAYEQYF | TGTGCCAGCAGTGGACAGGGTTGGAGGGCCTACGAGCAGTACTTC | TRBV6-2/TRBV6-3 | . | TRBJ2-7 | TRBD1
CASSFTSSYNEQFF | TGTGCCAGCAGTTTCACCAGCTCCTACAATGAGCAGTTCTTC | TRBV27 | . | TRBJ2-1 | .
CASSSGTSGDEQYF | TGTGCCAGCAGCTCCGGGACTAGCGGGGACGAGCAGTACTTC | TRBV7-3 | . | TRBJ2-7 | TRBD2
CASSSDRGPRRPEQYF | TGTGCCAGTAGTTCGGACAGGGGGCCACGTCGGCCCGAGCAGTACTTC | TRBV19 | . | TRBJ2-7 | TRBD1
CASSLEGGGKQYF | TGCGCCAGCAGCTTGGAGGGAGGGGGTAAGCAGTACTTC | TRBV5-1 | once | TRBJ2-7 | .
CSVPGDNYNEQFF | TGCAGCGTTCCCGGGGACAACTACAATGAGCAGTTCTTC | TRBV29-1 | . | TRBJ2-1 | .
CASSLSRNTEAFF | TGTGCCAGCAGTTTGAGCAGGAACACTGAAGCTTTCTTT | TRBV27 | few | TRBJ1-1 | .
CASSSTGWTGELFF | TGTGCCAGCAGCTCGACAGGGTGGACCGGGGAGCTGTTTTTT | TRBV7-3 | . | TRBJ2-2 | TRBD1
CASSLAGGDQPQHF | TGTGCCAGCAGCTTGGCCGGGGGGGATCAGCCCCAGCATTTT | TRBV5-6 | . | TRBJ1-5 | .
CASSYSSGTGQPQHF | TGTGCCAGCAGTTACTCTTCAGGAACGGGTCAGCCCCAGCATTTT | TRBV6-2/TRBV6-3 | . | TRBJ1-5 | .
CASSQGSGAGSREQYF | TGTGCCAGCAGCCAAGGGTCCGGGGCTGGAAGTCGGGAGCAGTACTTC | TRBV3-1/TRBV3-2 | . | TRBJ2-7 | .
CASSLGLAGRTDTQYF | TGCGCCAGCAGCCTGGGACTAGCGGGAAGGACAGATACGCAGTATTTT | TRBV4-3 | few | TRBJ2-3 | TRBD2
CASSLPTFSGRNNEQFF | TGTGCCAGCAGCTTACCGACTTTTAGCGGGAGAAACAATGAGCAGTTCTTC | TRBV7-2 | . | TRBJ2-1 | TRBD2
CASSHGQSTGELFF | TGCGCCAGCAGTCATGGACAGTCCACCGGGGAGCTGTTTTTT | TRBV5-1 | . | TRBJ2-2 | .
CASSVGVSGFDTEAFF | TGTGCCAGCAGCGTAGGAGTTAGTGGTTTTGACACTGAAGCTTTCTTT | TRBV9 | once | TRBJ1-1 | .
CASSYSAAVSGNTIYF | TGTGCCAGCAGTTACTCAGCGGCGGTCTCTGGAAACACCATATATTTT | TRBV6-6 | . | TRBJ1-3 | .
CASSQGHPSYSYTF | TGTGCCAGCAGCCAAGGCCACCCCTCCTATAGCTACACCTTC | TRBV14 | . | TRBJ1-2 | .
CASSSPGTGSSYNEQFF | TGTGCCAGCAGTTCGCCCGGGACAGGAAGCTCCTACAATGAGCAGTTCTTC | TRBV28 | . | TRBJ2-1 | TRBD1
CASSLVQHPPYEQYF | TGCGCCAGCAGCTTGGTACAGCACCCTCCCTACGAGCAGTACTTC | TRBV5-1 | . | TRBJ2-7 | .
CASSLIHNEQFF | TGCGCCAGCAGCCTTATACACAATGAGCAGTTCTTC | TRBV5-1 | . | TRBJ2-1 | .
CASSLNAGGGTDTQYF | TGTGCCAGCAGCCTTAACGCGGGAGGTGGAACAGATACGCAGTATTTT | TRBV11-2 | . | TRBJ2-3 | TRBD2
CASSRAEGSTEAFF | TGTGCCAGCAGTCGGGCGGAGGGGAGCACTGAAGCTTTCTTT | TRBV6-5 | once | TRBJ1-1 | .
CAISGGQGRGGYTF | TGTGCCATCAGCGGCGGGCAGGGGAGAGGGGGCTACACCTTC | TRBV10-3 | . | TRBJ1-2 | .
CASREQENTEAFF | TGTGCCAGTAGAGAACAGGAGAACACTGAAGCTTTCTTT | TRBV19 | . | TRBJ1-1 | .
CASSPGRGQWTVQETQYF | TGTGCCAGCAGTCCCGGGAGGGGTCAATGGACCGTCCAAGAGACCCAGTACTTC | TRBV6-2/TRBV6-3 | . | TRBJ2-5 | TRBD2
CASSPRTGFTEKLFF | TGTGCCAGCAGCCCCCGGACAGGGTTTACTGAAAAACTGTTTTTT | TRBV9 | . | TRBJ1-4 | TRBD1
CASSPPSQYEQYF | TGTGCCAGCAGCCCTCCCTCCCAGTACGAGCAGTACTTC | TRBV7-2 | . | TRBJ2-7 | .
CASSQRRQNVNEKLFF | TGTGCCAGCAGCCAGCGCCGACAAAACGTAAATGAAAAACTGTTTTTT | TRBV4-2 | few | TRBJ1-4 | .
CASRHPGGGQSASYTF | TGTGCCAGCAGGCACCCTGGTGGGGGACAAAGCGCCTCTTACACCTTC | TRBV25-1 | . | TRBJ1-2 | .
CASSFSSSRAFF | TGTGCCAGCAGCTTTTCTTCCAGCCGAGCTTTCTTT | TRBV11-2 | . | TRBJ1-1 | .
CASTPPPGTGSDQPQHF | TGTGCCAGCACGCCTCCCCCCGGGACAGGGTCGGATCAGCCCCAGCATTTT | TRBV28 | once | TRBJ1-5 | TRBD1
CASSQGPATEKLFF | TGTGCCAGCAGCCAAGGACCGGCGACTGAAAAACTGTTTTTT | TRBV3-1/TRBV3-2 | . | TRBJ1-4 | .
CASSLTGQGGNSPLHF | TGCGCCAGCAGCTTGACCGGTCAGGGGGGCAATTCACCCCTCCACTTT | TRBV5-1 | . | TRBJ1-6 | TRBD1
CASSYLTLNTEAFF | TGTGCCAGCAGTTACCTTACCCTGAACACTGAAGCTTTCTTT | TRBV6-5 | . | TRBJ1-1 | .
CASSFPGQGATYEQYF | TGTGCCAGCAGTTTCCCGGGACAGGGGGCCACCTACGAGCAGTACTTC | TRBV6-2/TRBV6-3 | . | TRBJ2-7 | TRBD1
CASSSGTGQRF | TGTGCCAGCAGTTCCGGGACAGGTCAACGGTTC | TRBV6-2/TRBV6-3 | once | TRBJ1-2 | TRBD1
CASSKTYEQYF | TGTGCCAGCAGTAAAACCTACGAGCAGTACTTC | TRBV12-3/TRBV12-4 | . | TRBJ2-7 | .
CSVDAGGGETQYF | TGCAGCGTTGACGCAGGGGGCGGTGAGACCCAGTACTTC | TRBV29-1 | . | TRBJ2-5 | TRBD1
CASSLVSPAGGGYTF | TGTGCCAGCAGCTTAGTCTCCCCGGCCGGCGGTGGCTACACCTTC | TRBV7-8 | . | TRBJ1-2 | .
CASSPLGRGETQYF | TGTGCCAGCTCACCGTTAGGGAGAGGAGAGACCCAGTACTTC | TRBV18 | . | TRBJ2-5 | .
CASSRPTSFSGNTIYF | TGTGCCAGCAGTCGCCCGACAAGTTTCTCTGGAAACACCATATATTTT | TRBV6-2/TRBV6-3 | . | TRBJ1-3 | .
CATSDNLGQPQHF | TGTGCCACCAGTGACAATCTTGGCCAGCCCCAGCATTTT | TRBV24-1 | . | TRBJ1-5 | .
CASSLLPGTGETILQFF | TGTGCCAGCAGCCTCCTGCCCGGGACAGGGGAGACAATTTTGCAGTTCTTC | TRBV9 | . | TRBJ2-1 | TRBD1
CASSTVSGNTIYF | TGTGCCAGCAGTACAGTCTCTGGAAACACCATATATTTT | TRBV6-6 | once | TRBJ1-3 | .